This T cell receptor beta chain was recorded in a study of T cell changes during pregnancy in multiple sclerosis (dated by TCRdb to about 2019). The study in broad terms: Changes in the T cell repertoire over the course of pregnancy were examined in this study in women with multiple sclerosis.

Comments on this clone: The antigen this receptor binds is unknown. No per-base quality is available; no much larger clone lies one base away.

CDR1 ENHRY and CDR2 SYGVKD were looked up in the germline V gene. The CDR3 starts with the cysteine, ends with the phenylalanine, and has 14 residues. The sequence is cut down to CDR3 DNA, 42 bases in frame from base 1. A distance of 11 bases separates the germline ends of V and J, which lose 5 bases and 4 bases respectively. Libraries were prepared through the immunoSEQ multiplex PCR assay. TCRdb took this table from immuneACCESS and kept in-frame rearrangements with V and J called. Such tables lack part of the clones; where checked against another copy, unresolved V genes explain under half of the gap, and the rest is unexplained. This sample gives about 110,000 clones in total; more than 85% of them show up just once. The ten biggest clones cover approximately 1.5% of the sample.

This receptor chain uses TRBV10-3 and TRBJ2-2; the D gene is possibly TRBD1, with 6 bases matching. This sample comprised peripheral blood, obtained in the third trimester of pregnancy. The clonotype comes from a female donor with multiple sclerosis, enrolled in a pregnancy study. CDR3 reads: CAISPQGTTGELFF. The nucleotide sequence reads TGTGCCATCAGTCCACAGGGAACCACCGGGGAGCTGTTTTTT.